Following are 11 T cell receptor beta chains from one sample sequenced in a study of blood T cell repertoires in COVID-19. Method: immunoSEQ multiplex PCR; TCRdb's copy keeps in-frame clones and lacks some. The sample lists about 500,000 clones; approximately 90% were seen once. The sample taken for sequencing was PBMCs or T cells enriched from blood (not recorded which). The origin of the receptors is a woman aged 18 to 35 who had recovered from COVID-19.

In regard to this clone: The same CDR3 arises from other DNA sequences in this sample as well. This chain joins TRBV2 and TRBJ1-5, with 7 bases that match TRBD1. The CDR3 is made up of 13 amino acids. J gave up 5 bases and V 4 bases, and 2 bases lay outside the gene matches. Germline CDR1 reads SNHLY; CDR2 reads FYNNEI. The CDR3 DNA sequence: TGTGCCAGCAGTGTAACAGGGGATCAGCCCCAGCATTTT. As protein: CASSVTGDQPQHF.

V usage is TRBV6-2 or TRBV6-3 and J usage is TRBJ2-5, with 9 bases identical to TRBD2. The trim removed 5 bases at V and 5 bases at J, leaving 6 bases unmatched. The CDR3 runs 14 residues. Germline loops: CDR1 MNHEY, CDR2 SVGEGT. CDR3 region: CASSRLAVQETQYF. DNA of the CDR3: TGTGCCAGCAGTCGACTAGCGGTTCAGGAGACCCAGTACTTC.

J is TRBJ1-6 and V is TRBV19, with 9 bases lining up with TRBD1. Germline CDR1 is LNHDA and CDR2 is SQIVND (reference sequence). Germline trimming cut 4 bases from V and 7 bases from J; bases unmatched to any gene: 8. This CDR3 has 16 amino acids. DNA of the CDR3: TGTGCCAGTAGTAGGTTTCCGGACAGGGGAAATTCACCCCTCCACTTT. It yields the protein CASSRFPDRGNSPLHF.

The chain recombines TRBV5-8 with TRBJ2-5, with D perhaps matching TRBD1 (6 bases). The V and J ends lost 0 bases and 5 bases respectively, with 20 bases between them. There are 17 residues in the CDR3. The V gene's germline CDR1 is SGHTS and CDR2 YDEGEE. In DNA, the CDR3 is TGTGCCAGCAGCTTGGATCAGGAAGGGGGTCCATGGGAGACCCAGTACTTC. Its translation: CASSLDQEGGPWETQYF.

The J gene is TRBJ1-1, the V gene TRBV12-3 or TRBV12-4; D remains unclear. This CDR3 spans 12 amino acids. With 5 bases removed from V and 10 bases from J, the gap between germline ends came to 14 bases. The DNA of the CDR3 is TGTGCCAGCAGTCAGACGGAGGTAAGAGCTTTCTTT. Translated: CASSQTEVRAFF.

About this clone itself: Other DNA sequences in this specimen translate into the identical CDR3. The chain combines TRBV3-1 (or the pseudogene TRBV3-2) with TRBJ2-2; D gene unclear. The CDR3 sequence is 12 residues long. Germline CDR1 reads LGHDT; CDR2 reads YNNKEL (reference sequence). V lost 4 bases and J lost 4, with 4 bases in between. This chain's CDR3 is CASSLSTGELFF. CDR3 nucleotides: TGTGCCAGCAGCCTCAGCACCGGGGAGCTGTTTTTT.

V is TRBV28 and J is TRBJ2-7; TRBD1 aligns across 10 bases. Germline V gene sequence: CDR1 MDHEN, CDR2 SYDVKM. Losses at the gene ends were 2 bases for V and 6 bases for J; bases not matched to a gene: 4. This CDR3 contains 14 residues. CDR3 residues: CASSLGDRGSEQYF. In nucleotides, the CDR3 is TGTGCCAGCAGTTTAGGGGACAGGGGTAGCGAGCAGTACTTC.

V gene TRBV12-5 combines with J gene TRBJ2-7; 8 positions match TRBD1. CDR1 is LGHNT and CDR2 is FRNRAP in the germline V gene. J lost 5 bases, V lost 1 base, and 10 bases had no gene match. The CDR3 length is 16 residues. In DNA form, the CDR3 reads TGTGCTAGTGGTTTGGCGGTGGACAGGGTAATCCACGAGCAGTACTTC. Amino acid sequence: CASGLAVDRVIHEQYF.

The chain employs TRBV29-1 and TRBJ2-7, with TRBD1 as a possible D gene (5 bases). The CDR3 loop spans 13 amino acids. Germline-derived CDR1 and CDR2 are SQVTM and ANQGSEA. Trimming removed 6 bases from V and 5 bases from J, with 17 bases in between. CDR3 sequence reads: CSVLPDSHNEQYF. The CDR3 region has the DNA TGCAGCGTCCTCCCTGACAGCCACAACGAGCAGTACTTC.

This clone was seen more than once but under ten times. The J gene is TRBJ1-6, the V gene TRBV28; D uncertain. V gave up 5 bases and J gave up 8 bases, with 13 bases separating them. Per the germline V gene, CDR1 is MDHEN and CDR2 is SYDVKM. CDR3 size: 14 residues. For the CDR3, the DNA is TGTGCCAGCAGTCCGGGGTCCGGGCATTCACCCCTCCACTTT. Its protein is CASSPGSGHSPLHF.

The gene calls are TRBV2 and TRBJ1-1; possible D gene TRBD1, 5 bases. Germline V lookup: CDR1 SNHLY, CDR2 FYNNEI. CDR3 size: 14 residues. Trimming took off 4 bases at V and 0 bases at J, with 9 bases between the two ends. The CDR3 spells CASSGQSMNTEAFF. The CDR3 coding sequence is TGTGCCAGCAGTGGACAGAGCATGAACACTGAAGCTTTCTTT.